The entry below gives a single T cell receptor beta chain sequence along with its context. The antigen is unknown. CDR3 length equals 16 residues. Trimming took off 6 bases at V and 4 bases at J, with 18 bases between the two ends. The sample originates from a study of post-analysis software for immune sequencing data. Overall study context: The study covered relapsing-remitting, secondary progressive and progressive-relapsing courses of multiple sclerosis.

Every TCR beta cDNA library bore unique molecular identifiers. T cells numbering roughly 1 to 10 million yielded roughly 0.5 million cDNA molecules. TCRdb passed the PCR reads through MiXCR, listing each CDR3 protein once. The sample includes hundreds of thousands of distinct CDR3 sequences, 30% to 45% seen only once; the top ten take 13%. Study results and caveats: In patients, TRBV5-6, TRBV5-1 and TRBV20-1 belonged to five or six TRBV segments found more frequently than in controls. F-measure co-clustering was strong for batch-matched samples. Patients with multiple sclerosis recorded significantly lower normalized Chao1 diversity than controls, the study found.

This chain links TRBV12-3 or TRBV12-4 with TRBJ1-4, with a tentative D call TRBD1 (5 bases). The sequence was collected from a girl aged 5 to 17 with multiple sclerosis. Material for sequencing was blood. DNA for the CDR3: TGTGCCAGCAGCCCAGGGACCCCGGGATATAATGAAAAACTGTTTTTT. This codes for CASSPGTPGYNEKLFF.